These T cell receptor beta chains were read from a single sample in a study of breast tumors, draining lymph nodes, adjacent tissues. Using its own MiXCR run on the multiplex PCR reads, TCRdb lists one record per CDR3 protein. The repertoire includes under 150,000 distinct CDR3 sequences, 20% to 25% of them detected once, and roughly 2.8% sits in the top ten. The sample taken for sequencing was axillary lymph node tissue. These receptors all stem from a female donor with breast cancer. Some clones in this sample may be carry-over from other donors' samples. The CDR3 runs from the conserved cysteine through the conserved F or W. Fields, in order: clone size, J gene, D gene, V gene, CDR3 DNA, CDR3 protein. A D gene is named only where the DNA matches it firmly. Part of the rows lack a size; the others show once, few, many or a class for expanded clones.

>many|TRBJ1-6|TRBD1|TRBV6-1
TGTGCCAGCAGTCGCCTCGGACAGGGAGGAGGGTCACCCCTCCACTTT
CASSRLGQGGGSPLHF
>few|TRBJ2-2|TRBD1|TRBV12-3/TRBV12-4
TGTGCCAGCACCGGGGGACAGGGCGGCATTCCCGGGGAGCTGTTTTTT
CASTGGQGGIPGELFF
>few|TRBJ2-5|NA|TRBV18
TGTGCCAGCTCAAACCCAATGGAAGAGACCCAGTACTTC
CASSNPMEETQYF
>many|TRBJ1-3|TRBD1|TRBV4-1
TGCGCCAGCAGCCAAGATCCGACTAGGGGGCTTGCTGGAAACACCATATATTTT
CASSQDPTRGLAGNTIYF
>many|TRBJ2-3|NA|TRBV3-1
TGTGCCAGCAGCCAACGACAGCTGCCCACAGATACGCAGTATTTT
CASSQRQLPTDTQYF
>few|TRBJ2-7|NA|TRBV28
TGTGCCAGCAGTGCCCCAACAGGGAGGATCTACGAGCAGTACTTC
CASSAPTGRIYEQYF
>many|TRBJ1-6|NA|TRBV5-8
TGTGCCAGCAGCTTGGAACTTGGGAGACCCCTCCACTTT
CASSLELGRPLHF
>many|TRBJ2-7|TRBD1|TRBV3-1
TGTGCCAGCAGCCGGACAGGGGGAGGTTACGAGCAGTACTTC
CASSRTGGGYEQYF
>NA|TRBJ2-5|NA|TRBV5-4
TGTGCCAGCAGCTATGTGGGGCAAGAGACCCAGTACTTC
CASSYVGQETQYF
>many|TRBJ2-1|NA|TRBV18
TGTGCCAGCTCATATGACCGAGAGCAGTTCTTC
CASSYDREQFF
>few|TRBJ2-5|NA|TRBV3-1
TGTGCCAGCAGCCAAGGAATGGCAAGGGCGCAGGTGGAGACCCAGTACTTC
CASSQGMARAQVETQYF
>NA|TRBJ2-7|TRBD2|TRBV5-6
TGTGCCAGCAGCCTTCAAGGTGGTAGCGGGAGCTCCTACGAGCAGTACTTC
CASSLQGGSGSSYEQYF
>few|TRBJ1-5|TRBD1|TRBV19
TGTGCCAGTAGCACCCAGGGGGCAAGCAATCAGCCCCAGCATTTT
CASSTQGASNQPQHF
>many|TRBJ2-7|NA|TRBV7-2
TGTGCCAGCAACGTTAGGGCCGGAACCTCCTACGAGCAGTACTTC
CASNVRAGTSYEQYF
>many|TRBJ1-3|NA|TRBV4-1
TGCGCCAGCAGCGACACAGGGATCGGTGGAAACACCATATATTTT
CASSDTGIGGNTIYF
>many|TRBJ2-7|NA|TRBV27
TGTGCCAGCAGTTTGCAGGGGTCCCGAGGCTACGAGCAGTACTTC
CASSLQGSRGYEQYF
>many|TRBJ2-5|NA|TRBV5-6
TGTGCCAGCAGCTTGTTTGGTCACCAAGAGACCCAGTACTTC
CASSLFGHQETQYF
>NA|TRBJ2-1|TRBD1|TRBV6-6
TGTGCCAGCACTTATACAGGGGGCGCATCCAGCGAGCAGTTCTTC
CASTYTGGASSEQFF
>many|TRBJ1-4|TRBD1|TRBV19
TGTGCCAGTAGTACCCAACAGGGGAGGGGTGAAAAACTGTTTTTT
CASSTQQGRGEKLFF
>many|TRBJ2-1|NA|TRBV19
TGTGCCAGTAACTTCGGGACTTCTCCAAATGAGCAGTTCTTC
CASNFGTSPNEQFF
>NA|TRBJ1-2|NA|TRBV3-1
TGTGCCAGCAGCCCCTCCATCGGGGGGCTTAACTATGGCTACACCTTC
CASSPSIGGLNYGYTF
>many|TRBJ2-3|NA|TRBV6-6
TGTGCCAGCAGTTACGGGGGCCAGGTTCGACGAGATACGCAGTATTTT
CASSYGGQVRRDTQYF
>many|TRBJ2-2|NA|TRBV9
TGTGCCAGCAGCGTCCGCGGACTCGAGAACACCGGGGAGCTGTTTTTT
CASSVRGLENTGELFF
>NA|TRBJ2-5|TRBD1|TRBV3-1
TGTGCCAGCAGCTTGGCCGGGGCAGGGGGAGAGACCCAGTACTTC
CASSLAGAGGETQYF
>many|TRBJ2-7|NA|TRBV18
TGTGCCAGCTCACCACCGGAGGCGCGCGAGCAGTACTTC
CASSPPEAREQYF
>NA|TRBJ1-3|TRBD1|TRBV28
TGTGCCAGCACCGCTGGACAGGGGGCTTTTGGAAACACCATATATTTT
CASTAGQGAFGNTIYF
>many|TRBJ2-7|NA|TRBV20-1
TGCAGTGCTAGAGAGACTAACCCCTACGAGCAGTACTTC
CSARETNPYEQYF
>many|TRBJ1-4|TRBD1|TRBV12-3/TRBV12-4
TGTGCCAGCAGCTTTACGGGACAGGGCCGTGAAAAACTGTTTTTT
CASSFTGQGREKLFF
>many|TRBJ2-4|TRBD2|TRBV6-2/TRBV6-3
TGTGCCAGCAGTTACTCTCAACGGGAGGGGGCCAAAAACATTCAGTACTTC
CASSYSQREGAKNIQYF
>many|TRBJ1-5|NA|TRBV5-8
TGTGCCAGCAGCTCGCTCGGGCCCCAGCATTTT
CASSSLGPQHF
>many|TRBJ2-5|TRBD2|TRBV12-3/TRBV12-4
TGTGCCAGCAAAAAGCGGGAGAGGGAGACCCAGTACTTC
CASKKRERETQYF
>many|TRBJ1-2|TRBD1|TRBV20-1
TGCAGTGCTAGAGATCCCGGGACAGTATATGGCTACACCTTC
CSARDPGTVYGYTF
>many|TRBJ2-3|TRBD1|TRBV7-6
TGTGCCAGCAGCTTAGGACAGGGGGCCGGGACAGATACGCAGTATTTT
CASSLGQGAGTDTQYF
>many|TRBJ2-7|NA|TRBV12-3/TRBV12-4
TGTGCCAGCCGTCGCCCCGGCGGGAACAACGAGCAGTACTTC
CASRRPGGNNEQYF
>many|TRBJ2-7|TRBD1|TRBV7-8
TGTGCCAGCAGCAGCGCCGGGACAGGGATGGGGGAGCAGTACTTC
CASSSAGTGMGEQYF
>many|TRBJ1-2|NA|TRBV7-9
TGTGCCAGCAGCTTAGTTGAAGATGGCTACACCTTC
CASSLVEDGYTF
>NA|TRBJ1-3|TRBD1|TRBV9
TGTGCCAGCAGCGTAGGGACAGGGGGCCTTATCTCTGGAAACACCATATATTTT
CASSVGTGGLISGNTIYF
>many|TRBJ2-7|TRBD2|TRBV5-1
TGCGCCAGCAGCCTACTAGCGGGAGCACGAGAGCAGTACTTC
CASSLLAGAREQYF
>few|TRBJ1-4|NA|TRBV28
TGTGCCAGCAGTGGGGGCGAAAAACTGTTTTTT
CASSGGEKLFF
>NA|TRBJ2-1|TRBD2|TRBV29-1
TGCAGCGTTGAATCGGGCGGGAGAGACTACAACGAGCGGTTCTTC
CSVESGGRDYNERFF
>many|TRBJ2-5|NA|TRBV7-9
TGTGCCAGCAGCCCCCGCGTGGGGCTATTAGAGACCCAGTACTTC
CASSPRVGLLETQYF
>many|TRBJ1-4|NA|TRBV3-1
TGTGCCAGCAGCCAATCCGGGGTTAATGAAAAACTGTTTTTT
CASSQSGVNEKLFF
>many|TRBJ1-2|NA|TRBV12-3/TRBV12-4
TGTGCCAGCAGTCCCCACGGGGAGGCTGGCTACACCTTC
CASSPHGEAGYTF
>few|TRBJ2-2|NA|TRBV19
TGTGCCAGTAGTACTCCTCGACTGGTCCCCCAAACCGGGGAGCTGTTTTTT
CASSTPRLVPQTGELFF
>many|TRBJ2-5|NA|TRBV6-1
TGTGCCAGCAGTGAAACCGGGGCGCAAGAGACCCAGTACTTC
CASSETGAQETQYF
>many|TRBJ2-7|TRBD2|TRBV14
TGTGCCAGCAGCCAAGAAGCGGGAGGATTTTACGAGCAGTACTTC
CASSQEAGGFYEQYF
>once|TRBJ1-1|NA|TRBV6-1
TGTGCCAGCAGTGAAGCCCAAGGGAGGGACACTGAAGCTTTCTTT
CASSEAQGRDTEAFF
>many|TRBJ2-3|TRBD2|TRBV11-3
TGTGCCAGCAGCTCTCGGACTAGCGGGACCATCACAGATACGCAGTATTTT
CASSSRTSGTITDTQYF
>many|TRBJ2-7|TRBD2|TRBV10-3
TGTGCCATCAGTGATTCGACTAGCGGGAGGTTGAACTCCTACGAGCAGTACTTC
CAISDSTSGRLNSYEQYF
>many|TRBJ2-3|TRBD2|TRBV7-8
TGTGCCAGCAGCCCAGGACTAGCGAGAACAGATACGCAGTATTTT
CASSPGLARTDTQYF
>many|TRBJ2-5|NA|TRBV6-2/TRBV6-3
TGTGCCAGCAGTAGAGCGCCCTACCAAGAGACCCAGTACTTC
CASSRAPYQETQYF
>many|TRBJ2-1|NA|TRBV7-9
TGTGCCAGCACCGCGACAGGGGAGGGGAATGAGCAGTTCTTC
CASTATGEGNEQFF
>many|TRBJ1-2|TRBD1|TRBV5-1
TGCGCCAGCAGCTTGGGACAGGGGTGGGATGGCTACACCTTC
CASSLGQGWDGYTF
>many|TRBJ2-1|TRBD2|TRBV20-1
TGCAGTGCTAGTATGAGCGGGGGCTACAATGAGCAGTTCTTC
CSASMSGGYNEQFF
>many|TRBJ2-5|NA|TRBV7-6
TGTGCCAGCAGCTCAAACGAAGAGACCCAGTACTTC
CASSSNEETQYF
>many|TRBJ2-3|NA|TRBV7-3
TGTGCCAGCAGCTCCTCAGCGGAACCCACAGATACGCAGTATTTT
CASSSSAEPTDTQYF
>NA|TRBJ1-2|TRBD1|TRBV2
TGTGCCAGCGGTGGGACAGGGGTAGGCTACACCTTC
CASGGTGVGYTF
>many|TRBJ1-3|NA|TRBV7-9
TGTGCCAGCAGCTTAACGGAGTTCCAAGCAAACACCATATATTTT
CASSLTEFQANTIYF